The 13 T cell receptor beta chains below come from one sample, sequenced in a study of blood T cell repertoires in COVID-19. Assay: immunoSEQ multiplex PCR; the TCRdb copy retains only in-frame clones and omits some. This sample yields over 150,000 clones, of which more than 80% are seen a single time; 6.2% belongs to the top ten. The sequenced material came from PBMCs or T cells enriched from blood (not recorded which). The receptors originated from a middle-aged man who had recovered from COVID-19.

This clone occurred once. V is TRBV30 and J is TRBJ2-7; 8 nucleotides match TRBD1. CDR3 length: 16 amino acids. The junction had 14 bases not matched to a gene; V was cut back by 1 base and J by 6 bases. CDR1 is GTSNPN and CDR2 is SVGIG in the germline V gene (reference sequence). The CDR3 reads CAWSGGLGQATSEQYF. The DNA for the CDR3 is TGTGCCTGGAGTGGGGGACTGGGACAGGCGACGTCCGAGCAGTACTTC.

The chain recombines TRBV7-6 with TRBJ2-1, with TRBD1 as a possible D gene (6 bases). The CDR3 is made up of 15 amino acids. Germline V lookup: CDR1 SGHVS, CDR2 FNYEAQ. V lost 5 bases, J lost 4 bases, and 15 bases lay in between. CDR3 region: CASSPTGGQYNEQFF. The CDR3 DNA follows: TGTGCCAGCAGCCCTACTGGAGGACAGTACAATGAGCAGTTCTTC. Filled out from reference TRBV7-6 and TRBJ2-1, the complete variable domain reads GAGVSQSPRYKVTKRGQDVALRCDPISGHVSLYWYRQALGQGPEFLTYFNYEAQQDKSGLPNDRFSAERPEGSISTLTIQRTEQRDSAMYRCASSPTGGQYNEQFFGPGTRLTVL.

The chain employs TRBV4-1 and TRBJ1-1; D remains ambiguous. Trimming removed 0 bases from V and 3 bases from J, with 8 bases in between. Germline-derived CDR1 and CDR2 are MGHRA and YSYEKL. This CDR3 is 14 amino acids long. CDR3 sequence (DNA): TGCGCCAGCAGCCAAGAATGGCGGGACACTGAAGCTTTCTTT. Translating gives CASSQEWRDTEAFF.

This chain links TRBV2 with TRBJ2-2; possibly TRBD1 for D (5 bases). The CDR3 contains 14 residues. The V gene lost 6 bases and the J gene lost 1 base, with 9 bases spanning the gap. Germline lookup yields CDR1 SNHLY and CDR2 FYNNEI. CDR3 loop: CASRQAENTGELFF. The CDR3 DNA reads as TGTGCCAGCAGACAGGCCGAGAACACCGGGGAGCTGTTTTTT. Supplemented by reference TRBV2 and TRBJ2-2, the full variable domain reads EPEVTQTPSHQVTQMGQEVILRCVPISNHLYFYWYRQILGQKVEFLVSFYNNEISEKSEIFDDQFSVERPDGSNFTLKIRSTKLEDSAMYFCASRQAENTGELFFGEGSRLTVL.

This chain links TRBV4-2 with TRBJ2-5; no firm D call. This CDR3 is 13 amino acids long. Germline loops: CDR1 LGHNA, CDR2 YNFKEQ. The ends were cut back, 1 base at V and 3 bases at J, with 6 bases in the middle. Here the CDR3 DNA reads TGTGCCAGCAGCCAAGGGGCAGAAGAGACCCAGTACTTC. This translates into CASSQGAEETQYF.

The table lists this clone with a count of one. The J gene is TRBJ1-1, the V gene TRBV10-3, with 9 nucleotides matching TRBD1. Germline CDR1 and CDR2: ENHRY and SYGVKD. This CDR3 contains 17 residues. Trimming took 6 bases from V and 3 from J; bases not matched to a gene: 14. This chain's CDR3 is CAISIGTGPVGYTEAFF. CDR3 coding DNA: TGTGCCATCAGCATAGGGACAGGGCCGGTAGGGTACACTGAAGCTTTCTTT.

The V gene is TRBV28, the J gene TRBJ2-7, with 11 positions matching TRBD2. Germline values: CDR1 MDHEN, CDR2 SYDVKM. The CDR3 is made up of 15 amino acids. Germline trimming cut 7 bases from V and 2 bases from J; bases unmatched to any gene: 7. The CDR3 is CASTPGTSGTYEQYF. CDR3 coding DNA: TGTGCCAGCACCCCCGGGACTAGCGGCACCTACGAGCAGTACTTC.

The J gene is TRBJ1-3, the V gene TRBV28; no reliable D call. V dropped 4 bases and J dropped 0 bases, with 7 bases sitting between them. CDR1 and CDR2 (germline): MDHEN, SYDVKM. The CDR3 has 14 residues. The CDR3 nucleotides read TGTGCCAGCAGTTCAGGTTTCTCTGGAAACACCATATATTTT. Protein sequence: CASSSGFSGNTIYF.

CDR3 in DNA: TGTGCCAGCAGTTTAAGCAGGAATGAAAAACTGTTTTTT. This translates into CASSLSRNEKLFF. The rearrangement joins TRBV12-3 or TRBV12-4 to TRBJ1-4, with unresolved D. V dropped 2 bases and J dropped 5 bases, with 6 bases sitting between them. The CDR3 consists of 13 residues.

CDR3 amino acids: CASREDRWRNYGYTF. In DNA, the CDR3 is TGTGCCAGCAGGGAGGACAGATGGAGAAACTATGGCTACACCTTC. The chain carries TRBV27 and TRBJ1-2, with D possibly being TRBD1 (6 bases). CDR3 length: 15 residues. The germline V gene encodes CDR1 MNHEY and CDR2 SMNVEV (reference sequence). The V end was cut by 6 bases, the J end by 2 bases, with 16 bases between.

This rearrangement joins TRBV9 to TRBJ2-6; the D is unclear. Trimming shortened V by 0 bases and J by 5 bases, and 9 bases separated the two germline ends. Germline loops: CDR1 SGDLS, CDR2 YYNGEE. The CDR3 runs 15 residues. The CDR3 sequence is CASSVESNRANVLTF. CDR3 nucleotide sequence: TGTGCCAGCAGCGTAGAATCTAATCGGGCCAACGTCCTGACTTTC.

This sequence joins TRBV24-1 and TRBJ1-5; 8 bases map to TRBD1. Losses at the gene ends were 2 bases for V and 15 bases for J; bases not matched to a gene: 2. From germline, CDR1 is KGHDR and CDR2 SFDVKD. The CDR3 spans 11 residues. The CDR3 sequence: CATSDWTGWHF. CDR3 bases: TGTGCCACCAGTGATTGGACAGGGTGGCATTTT.

This clone was counted a single time. The chain carries TRBV28 and TRBJ2-5; D might be TRBD2 (6 bases). The CDR3 consists of 17 residues. Germline CDR1 and CDR2: MDHEN and SYDVKM. The V end was cut by 1 base, the J end by 2 bases, with 17 bases between. CDR3 sequence reads: CASSLFSGPVGQETQYF. The DNA for the CDR3 is TGTGCCAGCAGTTTATTTAGCGGCCCCGTGGGGCAAGAGACCCAGTACTTC.